Shown below are 32 T cell receptor beta chains from a single sample sequenced in a study of beta chain features in type 1 diabetes. These TCRs' antigens remain unknown. Study-level findings and limits: Shortening that was moderate but significant affected the TCRB CDR3s of Type 1 diabetes patients in all four CD4+ subsets.

The study reverse transcribed the entire isolated RNA, so it sequenced expressed TCRB transcripts. Only in-frame clones appear in the TCRdb table, and some are missing; sequencing was by immunoSEQ multiplex PCR. The table shows a few hundred thousand clones, with 16% occurring only once. The specimen was naive CD4+ T cells from blood. These receptors were taken from a man aged 25 to 40 with type 1 diabetes.

The rearrangement uses TRBV27 and TRBJ2-7; 9 nucleotides line up with TRBD2. Germline V gene lookup returns CDR1 MNHEY and CDR2 SMNVEV (reference sequence). V lost 2 bases to trimming and J lost 4 bases; unmatched junction nucleotides: 3. The CDR3 length is 14 residues. The CDR3 region has the DNA TGTGCCAGCAGTTTAGCGGGAGGGAGATACGAGCAGTACTTC. Its translation is CASSLAGGRYEQYF.

V usage is TRBV15 and J usage is TRBJ2-5; a possible D gene is TRBD1 (6 bases). Germline CDR1 LNHNV, CDR2 YYDKDF (reference sequence). This CDR3 region has 13 residues. V lost 0 bases and J lost 7, with 9 bases in between. In nucleotides, the CDR3 is TGTGCCACCAGCAGAGATATCAGGGGGACCCAGTACTTC. This encodes CATSRDIRGTQYF.

The J gene is TRBJ2-3, the V gene TRBV28, with D unclear. CDR3 length: 11 amino acids. The germline V gene encodes CDR1 MDHEN and CDR2 SYDVKM. The V gene lost 6 bases and the J gene lost 6 bases, with 7 bases spanning the gap. This CDR3 is CASRYTDTQYF. The CDR3 region has the DNA TGTGCCAGCAGGTATACTGATACGCAGTATTTT.

In this sample, this clone turned up a few times. This chain links TRBV4-1 with TRBJ2-1; 8 bases are a match to TRBD1. The length of the CDR3 is 16 residues. J lost 1 base, V lost 2 bases, and 4 bases had no gene match. Germline CDR1 MGHRA, CDR2 YSYEKL. In nucleotides, the CDR3 is TGCGCCAGCAGCCAACACCGGGACAGGTCCTACAATGAGCAGTTCTTC. Its protein product is CASSQHRDRSYNEQFF.

This clone was counted between two and nine times. The chain combines TRBV29-1 with TRBJ2-3; the D is unclear. This CDR3 is built from 17 residues. The germline V gene has CDR1 SQVTM and CDR2 ANQGSEA. V gave up 6 bases and J gave up 2 bases, with 24 bases separating them. In DNA, the CDR3 is TGCAGCGTCGCCCGTGGGTTGGGGAAGGGTTCCACAGATACGCAGTATTTT. Amino acids: CSVARGLGKGSTDTQYF.

This clone showed up just a few times. This chain uses TRBV6-5 with TRBJ2-7; tentatively, D is TRBD1 (5 bases). This CDR3 is built from 14 residues. Trimming shortened V by 6 bases and J by 2 bases, and 14 bases separated the two germline ends. Germline V gives CDR1 MNHEY, CDR2 SVGAGI. The CDR3 DNA is TGTGCCAGCAGACACAGGCTCCAAACCTACGAGCAGTACTTC. Translating gives CASRHRLQTYEQYF.

The chain uses TRBV11-2 and TRBJ2-3, with a possible D match to TRBD2 (5 bases). From germline, CDR1 is SGHAT and CDR2 FQNNGV. CDR3 length: 16 amino acids. V lost 1 base and J lost 0, with 11 bases in between. The CDR3 DNA follows: TGTGCCAGCAGCTTAGGGGCGGGCCCGAGCACAGATACGCAGTATTTT. Translated: CASSLGAGPSTDTQYF.

This clone was seen only a few times. This chain uses TRBV14 with TRBJ2-7; 7 bases align to TRBD2. CDR3 length equals 15 residues. The germline CDR1 and CDR2 sequences are SGHDN and FVKESK. With 4 bases clipped from V and 1 base from J, the junction kept 7 bases outside the gene matches. The CDR3 DNA reads as TGTGCCAGCAGCCGAGCTAGGACTAGATCCTACGAGCAGTACTTC. It translates to CASSRARTRSYEQYF.

The chain uses TRBV18 and TRBJ2-1; D is undetermined. This CDR3 spans 13 amino acids. V was cut by 2 bases and J by 0 bases, with 2 bases left in between. CDR1 and CDR2 from the germline V gene are KGHSH and LQKENI. CDR3 residues: CASSPASYNEQFF. CDR3 DNA: TGTGCCAGCTCACCAGCCTCCTACAATGAGCAGTTCTTC.

V and J are TRBV7-2 and TRBJ2-5; 7 bases are a match to TRBD1. V dropped 5 bases and J dropped 5; count of bases not matched to a gene: 8. The CDR3 loop spans 14 amino acids. Per the germline V gene, CDR1 is SGHTA and CDR2 is FQGNSA. The CDR3 region is CASSQTGLEETQYF. The CDR3, as DNA: TGTGCCAGCAGCCAGACAGGGTTGGAGGAGACCCAGTACTTC.

The rearrangement uses TRBV11-3 and TRBJ2-1, with 13 bases aligning to TRBD2. Unmatched junction bases numbered 9, after V lost 4 bases and J lost 9 bases. CDR1 and CDR2 (germline): SGHNT, YENEEA. This CDR3 is 16 amino acids long. This chain's CDR3 is CASSSGLAGDLSEQFF. The CDR3 nucleotides read TGTGCCAGCAGCTCAGGACTAGCGGGAGATCTAAGTGAGCAGTTCTTC.

This clone was observed a few times. This chain connects TRBV7-3 to TRBJ2-3; no clear D gene. Germline CDR1 reads SGHTA; CDR2 reads FQGTGA. The V end was cut by 9 bases, the J end by 0 bases, with 7 bases between. The CDR3 is 12 amino acids. The CDR3 reads CARSPSTDTQYF. CDR3 sequence (DNA): TGTGCCAGGAGCCCGAGCACAGATACGCAGTATTTT.

The chain is built from TRBV6-6 and TRBJ2-1; a weak D match, TRBD2 (6 bases). The CDR3 spans 11 residues. In germline, CDR1 is MNHNY, CDR2 SVGAGI (reference sequence). V was cut by 11 bases and J by 6 bases, with 11 bases left in between. CDR3 nucleotide sequence: TGTGCCTCTGCGGGATCCAATGAGCAGTTCTTC. Translating gives CASAGSNEQFF.

The genes are TRBV25-1 and TRBJ2-7; D call uncertain. Trimming pared 1 base from V and 1 base from J, leaving 14 bases between. CDR1 is MGHDK and CDR2 is SYGVNS in the germline V gene. The CDR3 covers 16 residues. This CDR3 is CASSELVGKGSYEQYF. In DNA, the CDR3 is TGTGCCAGCAGTGAATTGGTTGGAAAGGGATCCTACGAGCAGTACTTC.

The chain joins TRBV19 to TRBJ2-3; D unclear. Trimming shortened V by 7 bases and J by 0 bases, and 17 bases separated the two germline ends. The CDR3 contains 16 residues. Germline V gene data show CDR1 as LNHDA and CDR2 as SQIVND (reference sequence). CDR3: CASTLRGVTSTDTQYF. For the CDR3, the DNA is TGTGCCAGTACCCTCCGTGGGGTGACTAGCACAGATACGCAGTATTTT.

In this sample, this clone turned up a few times. V and J are TRBV6-5 and TRBJ2-3; TRBD2 might be the D (5 bases). Trimming stripped 5 bases from V and 11 bases from J, with 14 bases between. The CDR3 loop spans 12 amino acids. Germline V gene lookup returns CDR1 MNHEY and CDR2 SVGAGI. In DNA form, the CDR3 reads TGTGCCAGCAGTCGGAAGGGCGGGTGGCAGTATTTT. Translation: CASSRKGGWQYF.

There are a few counts of this clone. The V gene is TRBV30, the J gene TRBJ2-2; no definite D call. CDR1 and CDR2 from the germline V gene are GTSNPN and SVGIG (reference sequence). Trimming removed 2 bases from V and 5 bases from J, with 6 bases in between. The CDR3 is made up of 12 amino acids. Here the CDR3 reads CAWSWVTGELFF. The DNA for the CDR3 is TGTGCCTGGAGTTGGGTGACCGGGGAGCTGTTTTTT.

The chain uses TRBV4-3 and TRBJ2-3; D gene ambiguous. Germline lookup yields CDR1 LGHNA and CDR2 YSLEER. V gave up 1 base and J gave up 2 bases, with 10 bases separating them. The CDR3 has 15 amino acids. The CDR3 loop is CASSQGAAATDTQYF. As DNA, the CDR3 is TGCGCCAGCAGCCAAGGGGCGGCAGCCACAGATACGCAGTATTTT.

This clone was observed a handful of times. The CDR3 loop reads CASRPQGRADTQYF. The CDR3 DNA reads as TGTGCCAGCAGGCCACAGGGAAGGGCAGATACGCAGTATTTT. V is TRBV27 and J is TRBJ2-3, with D maybe TRBD1 (6 bases). V shed 6 bases and J shed 4 bases, with 14 bases lying between them. This CDR3 is 14 amino acids long. In germline, CDR1 is MNHEY, CDR2 SMNVEV (reference sequence).

The rearrangement links TRBV10-3 to TRBJ2-7; TRBD2 agrees at 7 bases. Germline CDR1 ENHRY, CDR2 SYGVKD. The V and J ends lost 10 bases and 0 bases, in that order; junction bases with no gene match: 9. The length of the CDR3 is 14 residues. CDR3 residues: CARSPSGNSYEQYF. Here the CDR3 DNA reads TGTGCCAGATCTCCGAGCGGGAACTCCTACGAGCAGTACTTC.

This clone was seen many times. The chain recombines TRBV30 with TRBJ2-5; 11 bases align to TRBD1. The CDR3 loop spans 14 amino acids. J gave up 4 bases and V 3 bases, and 4 bases lay outside the gene matches. In germline, CDR1 is GTSNPN, CDR2 SVGIG (reference sequence). Here the CDR3 reads CAWSWTGGRETQYF. The CDR3 DNA reads as TGTGCCTGGAGCTGGACAGGGGGCCGAGAGACCCAGTACTTC. The full variable domain, in which reference TRBV30 and TRBJ2-5 provide the parts outside the CDR3, is SQTIHQWPATLVQPVGSPLSLECTVEGTSNPNLYWYRQAAGRGLQLLFYSVGIGQISSEVPQNLSASRPQDRQFILSSKKLLLSDSGFYLCAWSWTGGRETQYFGPGTRLLVL.

The rearrangement joins TRBV30 to TRBJ1-4; tentative D call: TRBD1 (6 bases). The CDR3 is 15 amino acids. Germline V lookup: CDR1 GTSNPN, CDR2 SVGIG (reference sequence). DNA of the CDR3: TGTGCTTCCACAGGGTCCCTTGCAACTAATGAAAAACTGTTTTTT. This translates into CASTGSLATNEKLFF.

The J gene is TRBJ2-5, the V gene TRBV5-4; the match to TRBD1 covers 7 bases. Trimming took 7 bases from V and 2 from J; bases not matched to a gene: 2. Per germline, CDR1 SGHNT and CDR2 YYREEE (reference sequence). The CDR3 has 12 residues. The CDR3 DNA is TGTGCCAGCGGGACAGAACAAGAGACCCAGTACTTC. Translated, it gives CASGTEQETQYF.

This clone has a handful of counts. V gene TRBV14 combines with J gene TRBJ2-1, with 8 bases lining up with TRBD1. Losses at the gene ends were 2 bases for V and 6 bases for J; bases not matched to a gene: 6. Germline CDR1 SGHDN, CDR2 FVKESK. The CDR3 spans 15 residues. This CDR3 is CASSQSITGGNEQFF. In nucleotides, the CDR3 is TGTGCCAGCAGCCAATCGATAACAGGGGGCAATGAGCAGTTCTTC.

V gene TRBV7-9 combines with J gene TRBJ1-4; maybe TRBD1 (6 bases). CDR3 size: 16 residues. Trimming stripped 3 bases from V and 4 bases from J, with 15 bases between. CDR1 SEHNR and CDR2 FQNEAQ come from the germline V gene (reference sequence). DNA of the CDR3: TGTGCCAGCAGCTTTGACCCCGGACAGATTAATGAAAAACTGTTTTTT. This gives the protein CASSFDPGQINEKLFF.

In this sample, this clone turned up a few times. The chain is built from TRBV2 and TRBJ2-5; D gene uncertain. This CDR3 is built from 14 residues. The germline gives CDR1 SNHLY, CDR2 FYNNEI. Trimming left V 4 bases short and J 4 bases short, with 13 bases between. As DNA, the CDR3 is TGTGCCAGCAGTGCCAGGCGCTACTTAGAGACCCAGTACTTC. This sequence encodes CASSARRYLETQYF.

The chain recombines TRBV6-1 with TRBJ2-5; TRBD2 aligns across 15 bases. The germline CDR1 and CDR2 sequences are MNHNS and SASEGT. This CDR3 comprises 17 residues. Trimming removed 4 bases from V and 5 bases from J; junction bases left unmatched: 8. In nucleotides, the CDR3 is TGTGCCAGCAGTGTCCCGGGACTAGCGGGGGGCAGGGAGACCCAGTACTTC. It encodes CASSVPGLAGGRETQYF.

The rearrangement uses TRBV29-1 and TRBJ2-1, with a weak D call TRBD2 (6 bases). This CDR3 region has 13 residues. Deletions cut 4 bases from V and 6 bases from J, with 13 bases between. Germline V lookup: CDR1 SQVTM, CDR2 ANQGSEA. CDR3 nucleotide sequence: TGCAGCGTTGCATCGCTAGCGCTCAATGAGCAGTTCTTC. Its translation is CSVASLALNEQFF.

This clone has a handful of counts. The J gene is TRBJ2-3, the V gene TRBV6-5, with a weak D call TRBD1 (6 bases). V lost 3 bases, J lost 5 bases, and 15 bases lay in between. The CDR3 is made up of 15 amino acids. Germline CDR1 reads MNHEY; CDR2 reads SVGAGI. The CDR3 DNA follows: TGTGCCAGCAGTTATACACAGGGAATAGTAGATACGCAGTATTTT. This codes for CASSYTQGIVDTQYF.

The chain employs TRBV6-5 and TRBJ2-1; possible D gene TRBD2, 6 bases. Germline V lookup: CDR1 MNHEY, CDR2 SVGAGI. This CDR3 is built from 14 residues. Trimming left V 2 bases short and J 3 bases short, with 8 bases between. CDR3 in amino acids: CASSYGTFYNEQFF. CDR3 DNA: TGTGCCAGCAGTTACGGGACTTTCTACAATGAGCAGTTCTTC.

The V call is TRBV29-1, the J call TRBJ2-7; 9 bases map to TRBD1. This CDR3 comprises 13 residues. Looked up from germline, CDR1 is SQVTM and CDR2 is ANQGSEA. With 6 bases clipped from V and 4 bases from J, the junction kept 7 bases outside the gene matches. DNA for the CDR3: TGCAGCGTGGAGGGACAGGGTCGGTACGAGCAGTACTTC. Its protein is CSVEGQGRYEQYF.

The chain carries TRBV5-1 and TRBJ2-7; 7 bases line up with TRBD2. Germline V gives CDR1 SGHRS, CDR2 YFSETQ. Losses at the gene ends were 3 bases for V and 2 bases for J; bases not matched to a gene: 8. CDR3 length: 15 amino acids. In DNA, the CDR3 is TGCGCCAGCAGCTCCCAGGGACTACAGACCTACGAGCAGTACTTC. Protein sequence: CASSSQGLQTYEQYF. Full variable domain (rest looked up from reference TRBV5-1 and TRBJ2-7): KAGVTQTPRYLIKTRGQQVTLSCSPISGHRSVSWYQQTPGQGLQFLFEYFSETQRNKGNFPGRFSGRQFSNSRSEMNVSTLELGDSALYLCASSSQGLQTYEQYFGPGTRLTVT.